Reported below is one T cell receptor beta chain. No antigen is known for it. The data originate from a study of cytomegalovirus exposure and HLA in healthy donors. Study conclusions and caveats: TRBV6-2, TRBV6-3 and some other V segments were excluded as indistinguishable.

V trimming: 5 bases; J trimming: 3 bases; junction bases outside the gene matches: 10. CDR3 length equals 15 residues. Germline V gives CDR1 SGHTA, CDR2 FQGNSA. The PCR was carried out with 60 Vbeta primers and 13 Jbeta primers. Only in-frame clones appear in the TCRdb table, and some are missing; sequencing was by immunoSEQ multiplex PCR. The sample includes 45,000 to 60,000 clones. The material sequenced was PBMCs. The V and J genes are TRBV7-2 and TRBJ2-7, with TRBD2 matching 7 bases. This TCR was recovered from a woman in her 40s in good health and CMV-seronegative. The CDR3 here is CASSPTSAGVYEQYF. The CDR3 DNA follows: TGTGCCAGCAGCCCCACCAGCGCGGGAGTCTACGAGCAGTACTTC.